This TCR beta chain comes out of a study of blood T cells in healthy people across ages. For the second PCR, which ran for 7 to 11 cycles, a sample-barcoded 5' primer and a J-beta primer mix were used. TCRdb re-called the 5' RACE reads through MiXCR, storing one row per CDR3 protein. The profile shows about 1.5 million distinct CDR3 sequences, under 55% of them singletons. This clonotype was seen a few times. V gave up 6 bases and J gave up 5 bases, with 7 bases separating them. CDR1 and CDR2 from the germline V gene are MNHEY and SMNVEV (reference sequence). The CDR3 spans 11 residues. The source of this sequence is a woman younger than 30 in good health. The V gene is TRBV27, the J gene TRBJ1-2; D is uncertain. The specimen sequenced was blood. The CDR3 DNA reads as TGTGCCAGCAGAGGCTATTATGGCTACACCTTC. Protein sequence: CASRGYYGYTF.